The present entry profiles one TCR beta chain with its context. Its antigen is not known. The data were obtained in a study of cytomegalovirus exposure and HLA in healthy donors. Study-level points and caveats: Later analysis reportedly placed an Asian-associated ancestry cluster below the approximately 680-donor mean in N-insertions. Later analysis identified several of the most significant clusters that appeared linked to common viral pathogens. Sequence variants that were highly shared formed a cluster that was likely a sequencing artifact.

This CDR3 comprises 16 residues. The V segment lost 4 bases and the J segment 5 bases; nucleotides outside the gene matches: 8. Germline loops: CDR1 SGDLS, CDR2 YYNGEE. It was with 60 Vbeta and 13 Jbeta primers that the PCR ran. Sequenced by immunoSEQ multiplex PCR; TCRdb stores in-frame clones only, minus some. The repertoire consists of tens of thousands of clones, with approximately 77% occurring once and the leading ten covering approximately 3.7%. The material sequenced was PBMCs. The chain has TRBV9 and TRBJ2-2; TRBD2 matches 10 bases. The TCR originated in a man aged 25-45 years in good health and CMV-seronegative. The CDR3: CASSHSSGRLTGELFF. CDR3 DNA sequence: TGTGCCAGCAGCCACTCTAGCGGGAGATTAACCGGGGAGCTGTTTTTT.